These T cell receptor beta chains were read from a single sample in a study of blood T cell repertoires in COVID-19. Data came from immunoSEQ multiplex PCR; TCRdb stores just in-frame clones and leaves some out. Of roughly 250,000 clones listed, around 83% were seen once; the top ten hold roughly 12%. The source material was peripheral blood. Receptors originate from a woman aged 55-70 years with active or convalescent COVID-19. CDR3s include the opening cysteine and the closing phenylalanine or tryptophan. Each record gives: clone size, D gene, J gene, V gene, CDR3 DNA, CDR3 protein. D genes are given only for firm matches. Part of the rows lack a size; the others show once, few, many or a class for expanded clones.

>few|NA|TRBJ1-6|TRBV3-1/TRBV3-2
TGTGCCAGCAGCCAAAATCCCGCCCGGGCAGGGAATAATTCACCCCTCCACTTT
CASSQNPARAGNNSPLHF
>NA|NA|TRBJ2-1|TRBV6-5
TGTGCCAGCAGTCTATCGGGGTCCAATGAGCAGTTCTTC
CASSLSGSNEQFF
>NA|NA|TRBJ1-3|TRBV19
TGTGCCAGTAGTATAATTCGGATGGACTACCTCTCTGGAAACACCATATATTTT
CASSIIRMDYLSGNTIYF
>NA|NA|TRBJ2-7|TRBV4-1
TGCGCCAGCAGTCCTTGGGCTACTAGTGGCGAGCAGTACTTC
CASSPWATSGEQYF
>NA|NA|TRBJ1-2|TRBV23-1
TGCGCCAGCAGTCAATCGGGGGCAGGGATTCGTGGCTACACCTTC
CASSQSGAGIRGYTF
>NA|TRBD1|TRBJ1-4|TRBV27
TGTGCCAGCAGCTTTGTAGGGACAGGGTTCGAAAAACTGTTTTTT
CASSFVGTGFEKLFF
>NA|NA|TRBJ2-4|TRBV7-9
TGTGCCAGCAGCTTGACCAGGGAAAACATTCAGTACTTC
CASSLTRENIQYF
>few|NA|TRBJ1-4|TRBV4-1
TGCGCCAGCAGCCAAGAGGAGAGACTTAATGAAAAACTGTTTTTT
CASSQEERLNEKLFF
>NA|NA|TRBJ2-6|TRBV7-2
TGTGCCAGCAGCTCGGTAACTGGGGCCAACGTCCTGACTTTC
CASSSVTGANVLTF
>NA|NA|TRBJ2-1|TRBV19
TGTGCCATTTCGCCCCAGGGGTGGAATGAGCAGTTCTTC
CAISPQGWNEQFF
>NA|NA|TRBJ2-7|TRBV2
TGTGCCAGCACTCCCTCCTACGAGCAGTACTTC
CASTPSYEQYF
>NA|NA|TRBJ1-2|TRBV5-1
TGCGCCAGCAGCTTCAGGGGACCTAACTATGGCTACACCTTC
CASSFRGPNYGYTF
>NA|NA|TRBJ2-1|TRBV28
TGTGGGTTACAGGCTAACAATGAGCAGTTCTTC
CGLQANNEQFF
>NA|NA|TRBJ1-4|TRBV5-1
TGCGCCAGCAGCTTGGCGGCAGGGTCTAATGAAAAACTGTTTTTT
CASSLAAGSNEKLFF